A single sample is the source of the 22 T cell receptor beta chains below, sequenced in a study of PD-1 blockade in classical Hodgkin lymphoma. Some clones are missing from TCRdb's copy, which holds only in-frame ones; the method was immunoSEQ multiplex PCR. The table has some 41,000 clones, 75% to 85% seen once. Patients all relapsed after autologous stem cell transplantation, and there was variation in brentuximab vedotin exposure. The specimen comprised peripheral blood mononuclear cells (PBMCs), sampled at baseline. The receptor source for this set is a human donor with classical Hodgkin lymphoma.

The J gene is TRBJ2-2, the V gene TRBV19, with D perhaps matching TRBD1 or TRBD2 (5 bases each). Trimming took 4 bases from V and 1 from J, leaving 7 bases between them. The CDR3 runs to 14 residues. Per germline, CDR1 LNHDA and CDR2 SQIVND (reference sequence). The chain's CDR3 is CASSTGRNTGELFF. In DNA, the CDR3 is TGTGCCAGTAGTACGGGACGGAACACCGGGGAGCTGTTTTTT.

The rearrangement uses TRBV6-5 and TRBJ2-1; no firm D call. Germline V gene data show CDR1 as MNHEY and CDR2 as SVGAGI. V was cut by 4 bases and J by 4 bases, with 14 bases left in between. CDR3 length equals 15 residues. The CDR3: CASSFRALGYNEQFF. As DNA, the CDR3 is TGTGCCAGCAGTTTTCGGGCCCTCGGATACAATGAGCAGTTCTTC.

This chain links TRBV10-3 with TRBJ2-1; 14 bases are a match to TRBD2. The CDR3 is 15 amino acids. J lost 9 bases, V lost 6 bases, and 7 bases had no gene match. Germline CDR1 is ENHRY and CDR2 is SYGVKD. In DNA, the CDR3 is TGTGCCATCAGGGGGACTAGCGGGAGATCAGGTGAGCAGTTCTTC. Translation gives CAIRGTSGRSGEQFF.

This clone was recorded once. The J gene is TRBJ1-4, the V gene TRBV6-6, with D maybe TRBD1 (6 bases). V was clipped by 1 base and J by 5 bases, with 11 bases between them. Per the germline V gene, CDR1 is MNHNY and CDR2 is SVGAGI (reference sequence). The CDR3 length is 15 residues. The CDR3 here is CASSYLQGLNEKLFF. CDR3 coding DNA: TGTGCCAGCAGTTACTTACAGGGACTAAATGAAAAACTGTTTTTT.

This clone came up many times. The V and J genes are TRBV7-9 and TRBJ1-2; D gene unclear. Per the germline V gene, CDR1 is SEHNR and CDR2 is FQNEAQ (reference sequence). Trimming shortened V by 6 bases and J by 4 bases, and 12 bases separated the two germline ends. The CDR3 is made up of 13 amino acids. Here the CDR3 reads CASSSTRRYGYTF. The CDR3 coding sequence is TGTGCCAGCAGTTCGACAAGGCGCTATGGCTACACCTTC. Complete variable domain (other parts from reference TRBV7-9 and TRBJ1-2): DTGVSQNPRHKITKRGQNVTFRCDPISEHNRLYWYRQTLGQGPEFLTYFQNEAQLEKSRLLSDRFSAERPKGSFSTLEIQRTEQGDSAMYLCASSSTRRYGYTFGSGTRLTVV.

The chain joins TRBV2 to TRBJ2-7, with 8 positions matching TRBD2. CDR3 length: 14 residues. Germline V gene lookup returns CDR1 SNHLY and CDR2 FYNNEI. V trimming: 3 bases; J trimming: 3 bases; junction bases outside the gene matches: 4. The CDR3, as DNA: TGTGCCAGCAGTGATTTAAGCGGGAGCTACGAGCAGTACTTC. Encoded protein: CASSDLSGSYEQYF. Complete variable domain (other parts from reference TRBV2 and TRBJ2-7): EPEVTQTPSHQVTQMGQEVILRCVPISNHLYFYWYRQILGQKVEFLVSFYNNEISEKSEIFDDQFSVERPDGSNFTLKIRSTKLEDSAMYFCASSDLSGSYEQYFGPGTRLTVT.

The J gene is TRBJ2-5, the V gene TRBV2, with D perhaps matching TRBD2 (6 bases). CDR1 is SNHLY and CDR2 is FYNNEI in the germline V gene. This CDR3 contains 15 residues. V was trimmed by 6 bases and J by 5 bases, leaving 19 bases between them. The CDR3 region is CASRLGTPRWETQYF. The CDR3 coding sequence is TGTGCCAGCAGGCTCGGGACTCCTAGATGGGAGACCCAGTACTTC. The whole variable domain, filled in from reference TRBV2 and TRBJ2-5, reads EPEVTQTPSHQVTQMGQEVILRCVPISNHLYFYWYRQILGQKVEFLVSFYNNEISEKSEIFDDQFSVERPDGSNFTLKIRSTKLEDSAMYFCASRLGTPRWETQYFGPGTRLLVL.

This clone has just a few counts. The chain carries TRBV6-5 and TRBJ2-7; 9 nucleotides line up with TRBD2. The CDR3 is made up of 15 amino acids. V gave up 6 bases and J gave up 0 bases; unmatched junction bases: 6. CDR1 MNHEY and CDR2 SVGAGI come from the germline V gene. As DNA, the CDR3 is TGTGCCAGCAGGAAGGCGGGAGGGGGCTCCTACGAGCAGTACTTC. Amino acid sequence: CASRKAGGGSYEQYF.

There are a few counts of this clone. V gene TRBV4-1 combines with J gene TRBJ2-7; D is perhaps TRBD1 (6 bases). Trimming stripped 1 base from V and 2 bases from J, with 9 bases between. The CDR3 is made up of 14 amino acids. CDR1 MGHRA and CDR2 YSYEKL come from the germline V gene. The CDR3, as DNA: TGCGCCAGCAGCCAAGTGGCAGGGGCCTACGAGCAGTACTTC. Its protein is CASSQVAGAYEQYF.

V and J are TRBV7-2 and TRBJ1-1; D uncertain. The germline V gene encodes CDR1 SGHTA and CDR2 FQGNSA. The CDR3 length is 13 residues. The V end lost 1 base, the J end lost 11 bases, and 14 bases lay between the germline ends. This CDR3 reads CASSLGPGITAFF. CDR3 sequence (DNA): TGTGCCAGCAGCTTAGGTCCGGGGATCACGGCTTTCTTT.

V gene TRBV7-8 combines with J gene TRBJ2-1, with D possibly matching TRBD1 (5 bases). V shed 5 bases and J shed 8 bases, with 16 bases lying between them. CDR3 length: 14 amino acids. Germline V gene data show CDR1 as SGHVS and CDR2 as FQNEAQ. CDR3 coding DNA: TGTGCCAGCAGCCAAACTGTTGGGGCCGATGAGCAGTTCTTC. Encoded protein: CASSQTVGADEQFF.

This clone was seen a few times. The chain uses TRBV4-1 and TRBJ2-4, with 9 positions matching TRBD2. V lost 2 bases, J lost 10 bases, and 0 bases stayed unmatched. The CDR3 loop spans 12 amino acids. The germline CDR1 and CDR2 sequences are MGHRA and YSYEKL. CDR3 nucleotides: TGCGCCAGCAGCCAACTAGCGGGAATTCAGTACTTC. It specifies CASSQLAGIQYF.

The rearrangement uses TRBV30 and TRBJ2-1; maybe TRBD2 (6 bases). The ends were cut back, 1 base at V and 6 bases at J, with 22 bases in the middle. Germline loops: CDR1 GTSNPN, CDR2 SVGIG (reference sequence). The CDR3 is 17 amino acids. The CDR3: CAWSAAPGLATFNEQFF. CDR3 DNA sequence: TGTGCCTGGAGTGCAGCCCCGGGACTTGCGACCTTCAATGAGCAGTTCTTC.

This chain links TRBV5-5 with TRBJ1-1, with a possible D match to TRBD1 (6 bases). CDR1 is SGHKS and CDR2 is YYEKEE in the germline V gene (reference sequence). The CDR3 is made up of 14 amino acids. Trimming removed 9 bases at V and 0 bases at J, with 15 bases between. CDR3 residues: CATRTGLMNTEAFF. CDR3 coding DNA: TGTGCCACCCGTACAGGGCTAATGAACACTGAAGCTTTCTTT.

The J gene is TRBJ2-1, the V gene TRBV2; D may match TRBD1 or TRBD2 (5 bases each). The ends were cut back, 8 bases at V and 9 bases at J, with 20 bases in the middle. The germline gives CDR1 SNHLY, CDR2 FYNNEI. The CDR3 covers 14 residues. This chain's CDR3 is CASLDGARVGEQFF. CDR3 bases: TGTGCCAGCCTGGATGGGGCGAGGGTAGGTGAGCAGTTCTTC. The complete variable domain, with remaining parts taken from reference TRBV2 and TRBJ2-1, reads EPEVTQTPSHQVTQMGQEVILRCVPISNHLYFYWYRQILGQKVEFLVSFYNNEISEKSEIFDDQFSVERPDGSNFTLKIRSTKLEDSAMYFCASLDGARVGEQFFGPGTRLTVL.

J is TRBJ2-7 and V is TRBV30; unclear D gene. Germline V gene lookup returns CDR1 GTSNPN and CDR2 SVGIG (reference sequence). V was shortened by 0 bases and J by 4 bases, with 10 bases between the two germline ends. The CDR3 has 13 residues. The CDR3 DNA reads TGTGCCTGGAGTGTCGAGATACTATACGAGCAGTACTTC. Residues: CAWSVEILYEQYF. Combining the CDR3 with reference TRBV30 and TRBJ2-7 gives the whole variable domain SQTIHQWPATLVQPVGSPLSLECTVEGTSNPNLYWYRQAAGRGLQLLFYSVGIGQISSEVPQNLSASRPQDRQFILSSKKLLLSDSGFYLCAWSVEILYEQYFGPGTRLTVT.

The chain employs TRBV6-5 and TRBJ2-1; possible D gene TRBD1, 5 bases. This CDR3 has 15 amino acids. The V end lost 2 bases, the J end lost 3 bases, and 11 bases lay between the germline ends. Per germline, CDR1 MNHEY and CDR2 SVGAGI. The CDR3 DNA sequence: TGTGCCAGCAGTTACCGACAGATCGTCTACAATGAGCAGTTCTTC. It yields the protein CASSYRQIVYNEQFF.

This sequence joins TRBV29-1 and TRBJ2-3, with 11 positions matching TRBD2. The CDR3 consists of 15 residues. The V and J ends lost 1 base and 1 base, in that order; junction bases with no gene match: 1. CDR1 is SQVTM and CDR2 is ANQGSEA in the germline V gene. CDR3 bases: TGCAGCGTTGAAGGGACTAGCGGGCGCACAGATACGCAGTATTTT. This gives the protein CSVEGTSGRTDTQYF.

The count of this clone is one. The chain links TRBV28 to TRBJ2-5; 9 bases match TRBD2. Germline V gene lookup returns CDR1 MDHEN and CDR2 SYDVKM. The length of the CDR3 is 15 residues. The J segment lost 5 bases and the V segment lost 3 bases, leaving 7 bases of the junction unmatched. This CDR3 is CASSLLAGIGETQYF. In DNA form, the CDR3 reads TGTGCCAGCAGTTTGCTAGCGGGAATCGGGGAGACCCAGTACTTC.

CDR3 loop: CASSPQYNQPQHF. The DNA of the CDR3 is TGTGCCAGCAGTCCCCAGTACAATCAGCCCCAGCATTTT. The V gene is TRBV27, the J gene TRBJ1-5; D uncertain. This CDR3 has 13 residues. The germline V gene encodes CDR1 MNHEY and CDR2 SMNVEV (reference sequence). Trimming took 5 bases from V and 3 from J, leaving 8 bases between them.

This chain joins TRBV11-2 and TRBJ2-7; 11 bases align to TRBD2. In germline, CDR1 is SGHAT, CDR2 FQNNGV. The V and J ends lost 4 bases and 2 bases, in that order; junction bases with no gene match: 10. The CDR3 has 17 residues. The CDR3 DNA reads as TGTGCCAGCAGCTCCGGGACTAGCGGTAAGATCGCCTACGAGCAGTACTTC. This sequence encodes CASSSGTSGKIAYEQYF.

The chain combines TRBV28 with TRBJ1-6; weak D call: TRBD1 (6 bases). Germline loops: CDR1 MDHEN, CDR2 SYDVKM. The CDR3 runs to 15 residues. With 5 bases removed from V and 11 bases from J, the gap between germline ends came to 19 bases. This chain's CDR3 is CASSTQDRDSPPLHF. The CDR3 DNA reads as TGTGCCAGCAGTACACAGGACAGAGACTCTCCACCCCTCCACTTT.